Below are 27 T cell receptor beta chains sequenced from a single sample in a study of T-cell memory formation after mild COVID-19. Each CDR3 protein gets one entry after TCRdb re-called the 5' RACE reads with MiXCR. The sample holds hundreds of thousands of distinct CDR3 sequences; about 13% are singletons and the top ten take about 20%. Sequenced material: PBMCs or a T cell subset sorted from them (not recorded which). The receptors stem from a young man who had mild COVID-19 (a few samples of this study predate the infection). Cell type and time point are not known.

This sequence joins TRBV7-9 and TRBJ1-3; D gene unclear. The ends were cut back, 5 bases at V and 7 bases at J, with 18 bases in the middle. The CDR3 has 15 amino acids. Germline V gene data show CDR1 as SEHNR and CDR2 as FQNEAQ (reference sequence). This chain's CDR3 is CASSTRAINGNTIYF. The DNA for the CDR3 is TGTGCCAGCAGCACGAGGGCTATTAACGGGAACACCATATATTTT.

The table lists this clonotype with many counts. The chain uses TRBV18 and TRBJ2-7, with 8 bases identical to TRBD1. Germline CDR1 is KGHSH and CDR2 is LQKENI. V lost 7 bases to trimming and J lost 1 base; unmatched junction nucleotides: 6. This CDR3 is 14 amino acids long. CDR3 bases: TGTGCCAGCTTGGACAGGGAACTATCCTACGAGCAGTACGTC. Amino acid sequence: CASLDRELSYEQYV.

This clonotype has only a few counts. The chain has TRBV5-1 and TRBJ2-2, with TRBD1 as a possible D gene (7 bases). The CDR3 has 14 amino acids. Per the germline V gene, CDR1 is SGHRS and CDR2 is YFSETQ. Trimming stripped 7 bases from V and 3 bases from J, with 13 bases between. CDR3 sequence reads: CASGGTDYTGELFF. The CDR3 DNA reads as TGCGCCAGCGGCGGGACAGACTACACCGGGGAGCTGTTTTTT.

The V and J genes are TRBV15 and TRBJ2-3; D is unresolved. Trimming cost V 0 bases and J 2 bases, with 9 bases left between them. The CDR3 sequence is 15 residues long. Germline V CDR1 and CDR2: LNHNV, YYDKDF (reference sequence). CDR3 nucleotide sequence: TGTGCCACCAGCAGAGATAGAGAAACCACAGATACGCAGTATTTT. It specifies CATSRDRETTDTQYF. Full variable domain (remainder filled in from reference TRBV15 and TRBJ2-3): DAMVIQNPRYQVTQFGKPVTLSCSQTLNHNVMYWYQQKSSQAPKLLFHYYDKDFNNEADTPDNFQSRRPNTSFCFLDIRSPGLGDTAMYLCATSRDRETTDTQYFGPGTRLTVL.

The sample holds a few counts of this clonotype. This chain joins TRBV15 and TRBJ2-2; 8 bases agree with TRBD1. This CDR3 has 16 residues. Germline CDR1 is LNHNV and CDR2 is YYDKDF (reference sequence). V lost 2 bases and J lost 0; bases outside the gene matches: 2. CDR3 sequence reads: CATSRQQGANTGELFF. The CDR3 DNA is TGTGCCACCAGCAGACAACAGGGGGCGAACACCGGGGAGCTGTTTTTT.

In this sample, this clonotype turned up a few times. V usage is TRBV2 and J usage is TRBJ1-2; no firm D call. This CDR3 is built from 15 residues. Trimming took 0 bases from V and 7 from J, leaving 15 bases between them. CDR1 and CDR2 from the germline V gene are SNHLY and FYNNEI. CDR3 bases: TGTGCCAGCAGTGAAGCGCTTGTCCGGGAAGCTGGCTACACCTTC. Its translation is CASSEALVREAGYTF.

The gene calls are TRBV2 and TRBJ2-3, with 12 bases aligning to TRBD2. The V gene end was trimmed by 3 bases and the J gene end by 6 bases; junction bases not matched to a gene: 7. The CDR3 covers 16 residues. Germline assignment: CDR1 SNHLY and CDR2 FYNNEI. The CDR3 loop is CASSDLTSGGPDTQYF. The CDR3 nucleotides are TGTGCCAGCAGTGACCTGACTAGCGGGGGCCCGGATACGCAGTATTTT.

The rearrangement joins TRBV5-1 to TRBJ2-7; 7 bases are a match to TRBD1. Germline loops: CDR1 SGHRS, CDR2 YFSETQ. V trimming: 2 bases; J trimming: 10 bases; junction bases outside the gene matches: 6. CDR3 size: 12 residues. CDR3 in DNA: TGCGCCAGCAGCTTTGCCGGGACAGAACAGTACTTC. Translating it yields CASSFAGTEQYF.

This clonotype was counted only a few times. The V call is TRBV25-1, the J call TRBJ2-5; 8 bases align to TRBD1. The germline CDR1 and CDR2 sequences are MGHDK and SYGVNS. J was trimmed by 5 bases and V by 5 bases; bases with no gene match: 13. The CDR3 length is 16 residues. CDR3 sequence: CASSLPGRGRAETQYF. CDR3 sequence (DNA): TGTGCCAGCAGTCTCCCGGGCAGGGGGCGAGCGGAGACCCAGTACTTC.

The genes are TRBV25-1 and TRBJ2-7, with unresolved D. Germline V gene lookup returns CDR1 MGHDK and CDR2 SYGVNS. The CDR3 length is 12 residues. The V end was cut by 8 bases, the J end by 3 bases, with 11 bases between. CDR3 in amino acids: CASGEERYEQYF. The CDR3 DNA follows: TGTGCCAGCGGCGAGGAGCGCTACGAGCAGTACTTC.

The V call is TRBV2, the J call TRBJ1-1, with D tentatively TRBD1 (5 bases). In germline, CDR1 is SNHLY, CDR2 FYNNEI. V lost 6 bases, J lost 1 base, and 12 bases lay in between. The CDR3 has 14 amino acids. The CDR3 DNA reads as TGTGCCAGCAGCGACAGAACCTCGAACACTGAAGCTTTCTTT. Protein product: CASSDRTSNTEAFF. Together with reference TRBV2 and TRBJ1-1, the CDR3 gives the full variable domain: EPEVTQTPSHQVTQMGQEVILRCVPISNHLYFYWYRQILGQKVEFLVSFYNNEISEKSEIFDDQFSVERPDGSNFTLKIRSTKLEDSAMYFCASSDRTSNTEAFFGQGTRLTVV.

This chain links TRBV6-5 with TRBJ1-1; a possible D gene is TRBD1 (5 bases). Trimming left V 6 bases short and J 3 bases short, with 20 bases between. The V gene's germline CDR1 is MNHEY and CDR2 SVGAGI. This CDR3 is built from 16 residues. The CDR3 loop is CASSQTGGGVDTEAFF. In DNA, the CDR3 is TGTGCCAGCAGCCAGACCGGGGGTGGCGTTGACACTGAAGCTTTCTTT.

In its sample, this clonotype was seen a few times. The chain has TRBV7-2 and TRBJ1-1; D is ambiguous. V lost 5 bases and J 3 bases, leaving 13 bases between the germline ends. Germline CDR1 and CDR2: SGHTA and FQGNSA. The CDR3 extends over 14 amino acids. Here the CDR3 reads CASSLRPGYTEAFF. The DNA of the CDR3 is TGTGCCAGCAGCCTCCGTCCGGGCTACACTGAAGCTTTCTTT.

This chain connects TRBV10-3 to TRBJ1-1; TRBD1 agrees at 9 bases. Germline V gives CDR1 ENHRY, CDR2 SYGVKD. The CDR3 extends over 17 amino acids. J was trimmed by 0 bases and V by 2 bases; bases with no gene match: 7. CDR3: CAISETGQGLMNTEAFF. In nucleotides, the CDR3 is TGTGCCATCAGTGAGACGGGACAGGGCCTCATGAACACTGAAGCTTTCTTT.

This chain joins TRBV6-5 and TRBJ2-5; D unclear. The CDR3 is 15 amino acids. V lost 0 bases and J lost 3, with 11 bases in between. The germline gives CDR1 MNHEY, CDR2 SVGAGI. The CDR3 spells CASSYSWGSEETQYF. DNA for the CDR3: TGTGCCAGCAGTTACTCTTGGGGTTCGGAAGAGACCCAGTACTTC.

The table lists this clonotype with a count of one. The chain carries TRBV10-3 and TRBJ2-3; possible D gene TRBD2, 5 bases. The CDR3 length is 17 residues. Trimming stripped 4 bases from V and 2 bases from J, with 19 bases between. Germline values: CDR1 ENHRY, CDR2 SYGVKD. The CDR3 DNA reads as TGTGCCATCAGTGGTCCCCGGGCGGGCGAAAACACAGATACGCAGTATTTT. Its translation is CAISGPRAGENTDTQYF.

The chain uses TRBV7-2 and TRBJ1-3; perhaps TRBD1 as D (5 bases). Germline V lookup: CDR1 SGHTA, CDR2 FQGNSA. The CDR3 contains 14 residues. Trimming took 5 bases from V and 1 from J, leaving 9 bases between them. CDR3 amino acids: CASSPQGSGNTIYF. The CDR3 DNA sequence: TGTGCCAGCAGCCCGCAGGGATCTGGAAACACCATATATTTT.

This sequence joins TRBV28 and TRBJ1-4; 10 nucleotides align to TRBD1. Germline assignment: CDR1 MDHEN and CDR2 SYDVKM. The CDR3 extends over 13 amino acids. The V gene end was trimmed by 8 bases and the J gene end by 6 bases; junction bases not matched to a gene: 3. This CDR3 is CASLGQGYEKLFF. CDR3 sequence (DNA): TGTGCCAGCCTGGGACAGGGGTATGAAAAACTGTTTTTT.

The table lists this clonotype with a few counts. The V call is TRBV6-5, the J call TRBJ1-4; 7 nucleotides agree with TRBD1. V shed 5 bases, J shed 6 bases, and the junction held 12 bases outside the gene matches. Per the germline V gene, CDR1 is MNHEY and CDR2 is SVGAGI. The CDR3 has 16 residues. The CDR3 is CASSRRRDRGDEKLFF. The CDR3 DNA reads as TGTGCCAGCAGTCGGCGCCGGGACAGAGGCGATGAAAAACTGTTTTTT.

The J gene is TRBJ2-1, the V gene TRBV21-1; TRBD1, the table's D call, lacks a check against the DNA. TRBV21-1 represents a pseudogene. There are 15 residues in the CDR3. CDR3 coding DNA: TGTGCCAGCAGCAGATCGGGACCGGAGGTCAATGAGCAGTTCTTC. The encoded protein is CASSRSGPEVNEQFF.

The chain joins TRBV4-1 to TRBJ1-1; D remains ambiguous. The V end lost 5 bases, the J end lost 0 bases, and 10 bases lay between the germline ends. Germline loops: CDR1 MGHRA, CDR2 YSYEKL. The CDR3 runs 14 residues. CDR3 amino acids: CASSSQYLNTEAFF. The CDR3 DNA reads TGCGCCAGCAGCTCACAGTATCTGAACACTGAAGCTTTCTTT.

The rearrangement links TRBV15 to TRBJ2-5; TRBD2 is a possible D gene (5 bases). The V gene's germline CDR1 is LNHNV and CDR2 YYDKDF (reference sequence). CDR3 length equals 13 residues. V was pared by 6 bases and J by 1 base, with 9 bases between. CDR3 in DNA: TGTGCCACCAGTAAGGACTTCCAAGAGACCCAGTACTTC. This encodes CATSKDFQETQYF.

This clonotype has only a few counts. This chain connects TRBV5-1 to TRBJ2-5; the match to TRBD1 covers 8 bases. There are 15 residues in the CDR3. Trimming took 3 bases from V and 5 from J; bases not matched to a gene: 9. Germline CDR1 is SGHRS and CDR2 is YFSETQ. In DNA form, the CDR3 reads TGCGCCAGCAGCTCCCGGGCAGGGGGCGTCGAGACCCAGTACTTC. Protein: CASSSRAGGVETQYF.

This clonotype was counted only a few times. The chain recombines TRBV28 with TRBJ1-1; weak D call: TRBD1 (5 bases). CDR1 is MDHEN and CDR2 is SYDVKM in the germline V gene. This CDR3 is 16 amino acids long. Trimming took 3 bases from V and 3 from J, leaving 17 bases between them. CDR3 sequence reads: CASSLPSGRWDTEAFF. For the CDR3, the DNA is TGTGCCAGCAGTTTGCCCTCGGGGCGCTGGGACACTGAAGCTTTCTTT.

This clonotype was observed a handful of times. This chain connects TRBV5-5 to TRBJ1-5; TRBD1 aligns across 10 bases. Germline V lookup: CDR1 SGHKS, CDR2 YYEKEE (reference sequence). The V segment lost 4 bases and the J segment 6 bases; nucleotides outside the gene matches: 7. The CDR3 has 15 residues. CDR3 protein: CASSQRDRGFQPQHF. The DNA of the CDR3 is TGTGCCAGCAGCCAGAGGGACAGGGGATTTCAGCCCCAGCATTTT.

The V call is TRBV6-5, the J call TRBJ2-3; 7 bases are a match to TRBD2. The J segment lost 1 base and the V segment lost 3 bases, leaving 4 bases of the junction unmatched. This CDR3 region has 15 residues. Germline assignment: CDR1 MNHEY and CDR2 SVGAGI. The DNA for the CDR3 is TGTGCCAGCAGTTATGGGGGGGGAGGCACAGATACGCAGTATTTT. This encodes CASSYGGGGTDTQYF.

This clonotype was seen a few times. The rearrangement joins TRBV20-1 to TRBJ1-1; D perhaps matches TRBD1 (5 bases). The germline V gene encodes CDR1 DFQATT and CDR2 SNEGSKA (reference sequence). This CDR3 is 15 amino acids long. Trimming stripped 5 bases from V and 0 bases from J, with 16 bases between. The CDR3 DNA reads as TGCAGTGCTTCCTGGGGCGGACACATGAACACTGAAGCTTTCTTT. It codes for CSASWGGHMNTEAFF.